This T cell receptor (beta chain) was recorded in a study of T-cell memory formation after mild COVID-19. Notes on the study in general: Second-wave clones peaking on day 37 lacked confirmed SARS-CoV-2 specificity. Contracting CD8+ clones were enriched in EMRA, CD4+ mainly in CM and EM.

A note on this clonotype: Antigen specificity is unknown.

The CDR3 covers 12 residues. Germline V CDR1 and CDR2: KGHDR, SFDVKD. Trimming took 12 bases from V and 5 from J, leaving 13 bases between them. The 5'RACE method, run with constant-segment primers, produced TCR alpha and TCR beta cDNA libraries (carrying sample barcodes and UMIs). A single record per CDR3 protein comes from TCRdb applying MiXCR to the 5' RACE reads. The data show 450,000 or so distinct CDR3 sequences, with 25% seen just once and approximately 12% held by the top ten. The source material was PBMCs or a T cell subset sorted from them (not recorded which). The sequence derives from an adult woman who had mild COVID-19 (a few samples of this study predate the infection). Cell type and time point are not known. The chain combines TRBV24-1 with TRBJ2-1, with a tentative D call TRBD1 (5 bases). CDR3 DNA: TGTGCCTCCCAGGGATTTAACAATGAGCAGTTCTTC. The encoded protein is CASQGFNNEQFF.